These 17 T cell receptor beta chains were all obtained from the same sample, sequenced in a study of OX40 agonist ivuxolimab in advanced cancers. The library came from the immunoSEQ multiplex PCR assay. TCRdb took this table from immuneACCESS and kept in-frame rearrangements with V and J called. Such tables lack part of the clones; where checked against another copy, unresolved V genes explain under half of the gap, and the rest is unexplained. The sample data list roughly 23,000 clones, and roughly four fifths of these were observed just once. The ten largest clonotypes hold around a third of the sample. The starting material was CD4+ or CD8+ T cells sorted from blood, obtained in a trial of the OX40 agonist ivuxolimab. All receptors come from an adult with an advanced solid tumor such as melanoma, head and neck, liver or kidney cancer.

In its sample, this clone was seen once. The rearrangement uses TRBV19 and TRBJ1-2; D remains ambiguous. Germline CDR1 and CDR2: LNHDA and SQIVND (reference sequence). The ends were cut back, 5 bases at V and 8 bases at J, with 27 bases in the middle. The CDR3 consists of 17 residues. For the CDR3, the DNA is TGTGCCAGTAGTTCACTCCGGGAAGACGAGGCGAGTTGGGGCTACACCTTC. Its protein product is CASSSLREDEASWGYTF.

There are a few counts of this clone. The gene calls are TRBV15 and TRBJ2-5, with D perhaps given as TRBD1 or TRBD2 (5 bases each). The CDR3 consists of 15 residues. V shed 0 bases and J shed 7 bases, with 15 bases lying between them. CDR1 and CDR2 (germline): LNHNV, YYDKDF (reference sequence). The CDR3, as DNA: TGTGCCACCAGCAGAGATCGGCAGCCTGGGGGGACCCAGTACTTC. Translating gives CATSRDRQPGGTQYF.

The V and J genes are TRBV5-6 and TRBJ1-1, with D hard to call. Germline assignment: CDR1 SGHDT and CDR2 YYEEEE. This CDR3 has 13 residues. Trimming removed 0 bases from V and 1 base from J, with 4 bases in between. The CDR3 bases are TGTGCCAGCAGCTTGGCGGGGAACACTGAAGCTTTCTTT. As protein: CASSLAGNTEAFF.

The chain combines TRBV27 with TRBJ2-2; TRBD2 aligns across 7 bases. This CDR3 has 17 amino acids. Germline CDR1 and CDR2: MNHEY and SMNVEV (reference sequence). The trim removed 5 bases at V and 5 bases at J, leaving 14 bases unmatched. The DNA of the CDR3 is TGTGCCAGCAGTCCTACCCATGGACTAGATGGGACCGGGGAGCTGTTTTTT. Amino acids: CASSPTHGLDGTGELFF.

The V and J genes are TRBV5-6 and TRBJ2-7, with a tentative D call TRBD2 (6 bases). CDR1 and CDR2 from the germline V gene are SGHDT and YYEEEE. The CDR3 is made up of 18 amino acids. V lost 0 bases to trimming and J lost 2 bases, with 21 bases between them. CDR3 DNA: TGTGCCAGCAGCTTGGGATCTTCACCGGGACTTAACGCCTACGAGCAGTACTTC. Translation gives CASSLGSSPGLNAYEQYF.

V usage is TRBV15 and J usage is TRBJ2-1; D gene uncertain. V lost 1 base to trimming and J lost 6 bases, with 4 bases between them. This CDR3 is built from 12 residues. Germline V gives CDR1 LNHNV, CDR2 YYDKDF (reference sequence). The chain's CDR3 is CATSRGSNEQFF. In DNA, the CDR3 is TGTGCCACCAGCAGAGGGAGCAATGAGCAGTTCTTC.

Written as DNA, the CDR3 is TGCGCCAGCAGCTTGGCCCCGTTACGGGGGAGCAGCACAGATACGCAGTATTTT. Protein: CASSLAPLRGSSTDTQYF. The chain is built from TRBV5-1 and TRBJ2-3; D might be TRBD2 (6 bases). The CDR3 has 18 amino acids. V was cut by 0 bases and J by 0 bases, with 17 bases left in between. The germline gives CDR1 SGHRS, CDR2 YFSETQ.

This sequence joins TRBV7-9 and TRBJ2-1; 10 bases match TRBD2. V shed 8 bases and J 4 bases; nucleotides not matched to a gene: 5. Germline V gives CDR1 SEHNR, CDR2 FQNEAQ (reference sequence). There are 14 residues in the CDR3. The CDR3 DNA follows: TGTGCCAGCCAAAGCGGGGGGGCTTACAATGAGCAGTTCTTC. Translating it yields CASQSGGAYNEQFF.

This clone qualifies as medium-sized. The chain combines TRBV5-5 with TRBJ2-1, with 8 nucleotides matching TRBD1. Per germline, CDR1 SGHKS and CDR2 YYEKEE (reference sequence). This CDR3 contains 15 residues. The V segment lost 1 base and the J segment 5 bases; nucleotides outside the gene matches: 5. The CDR3 DNA follows: TGTGCCAGCAGCTTGCGGGGACAGGTAAACAATGAGCAGTTCTTC. This sequence encodes CASSLRGQVNNEQFF.

The V and J genes are TRBV7-9 and TRBJ2-7; TRBD2 matches at 9 bases. After removal of 5 bases from V and 3 bases from J, the junction contained 5 bases not matched to a gene. The CDR3 runs 14 residues. Germline loops: CDR1 SEHNR, CDR2 FQNEAQ (reference sequence). CDR3 sequence reads: CASSLGTSLYEQYF. For the CDR3, the DNA is TGTGCCAGCAGCCTCGGGACTAGCCTCTACGAGCAGTACTTC.

This rearrangement joins TRBV7-9 to TRBJ1-1, with D hard to call. This CDR3 is built from 10 residues. Per the germline V gene, CDR1 is SEHNR and CDR2 is FQNEAQ (reference sequence). V was shortened by 2 bases and J by 9 bases, with 4 bases between the two germline ends. The CDR3 region has the DNA TGTGCCAGCAGCTTATCTAAAGCTTTCTTT. Amino acids: CASSLSKAFF.

The V and J genes are TRBV5-2 and TRBJ2-6; the D call in the table, TRBD1, was not verified against the DNA. TRBV5-2 has pseudogene status. This CDR3 region has 15 residues. CDR3 amino acids: CASNSTQSRANVLTF. Written as DNA, the CDR3 is TGTGCCAGCAACAGTACACAAAGTCGGGCCAACGTCCTGACTTTC.

The DNA of the CDR3 is TGTGCCAGCAGTGGGGGTAGGGGGGCGTCTCAGCCCCAGCATTTT. Translating it yields CASSGGRGASQPQHF. The chain links TRBV28 to TRBJ1-5, with D tentatively TRBD1 (6 bases). Germline V gives CDR1 MDHEN, CDR2 SYDVKM. CDR3 length: 15 amino acids. V was cut by 5 bases and J by 6 bases, with 17 bases left in between.

The chain combines TRBV7-2 with TRBJ2-4; D could derive from TRBD1 or TRBD2 (5 bases each). CDR3 length equals 13 residues. The V end was cut by 3 bases, the J end by 7 bases, with 10 bases between. Germline CDR1 is SGHTA and CDR2 is FQGNSA. Written as DNA, the CDR3 is TGTGCCAGCAGCTTGGGCAGGGAGAACATTCAGTACTTC. Its translation: CASSLGRENIQYF.

The chain joins TRBV7-3 to TRBJ2-2, with D perhaps matching TRBD1 or TRBD2 (7 bases each). From germline, CDR1 is SGHTA and CDR2 FQGTGA. CDR3 length equals 15 residues. V lost 5 bases and J lost 6, with 16 bases in between. CDR3 sequence: CASSSRAGTAGELFF. The CDR3 nucleotides are TGTGCCAGCAGCAGTCGAGCGGGGACAGCCGGGGAGCTGTTTTTT. Based on the CDR3 plus reference TRBV7-3 and TRBJ2-2, the full variable domain is GAGVSQTPSNKVTEKGKYVELRCDPISGHTALYWYRQSLGQGPEFLIYFQGTGAADDSGLPNDRFFAVRPEGSVSTLKIQRTERGDSAVYLCASSSRAGTAGELFFGEGSRLTVL.

The DNA for the CDR3 is TGCAGCGTTGCGGGACAGCCTTGGGAGCAGTACTTC. Amino acids: CSVAGQPWEQYF. The genes are TRBV29-1 and TRBJ2-7, with TRBD1 identical over 7 bases. CDR1 is SQVTM and CDR2 is ANQGSEA in the germline V gene. This CDR3 comprises 12 residues. Trimming took 4 bases from V and 7 from J; bases not matched to a gene: 7.

On this clone: The junction and the germline gene differ at one end; a read error may be behind it. This chain links TRBV9 with TRBJ2-3; the D gene is possibly TRBD2 (5 bases). The CDR3 runs to 14 residues. Per germline, CDR1 SGDLS and CDR2 YYNGEE. The CDR3 here is CASSVEASRDTQYF. Written as DNA, the CDR3 is TGTGCCAGCAGCGTAGAAGCTAGCAGAGATACGCAGTATTTT. Together with reference TRBV9 and TRBJ2-3, the CDR3 gives the full variable domain: DSGVTQTPKHLITATGQRVTLRCSPRSGDLSVYWYQQSLDQGLQFLIQYYNGEERAKGNILERFSAQQFPDLHSELNLSSLELGDSALYFCASSVEASRDTQYFGPGTRLTVL.